The 8 T cell receptor beta chains reported below all come from one sample, sequenced in a study of patients and donors after allogeneic stem cell transplantation. TCRdb re-analysed the RT-PCR reads in MiXCR, keeping a single row per CDR3 protein. The repertoire holds approximately 200,000 distinct CDR3 sequences, with 35% to 45% as singletons. Sample: blood, either unsorted or a sorted T cell fraction (not recorded which). The receptors derive from a human donor who was either an allogeneic HSCT recipient or a stem cell or donor lymphocyte infusion donor (not recorded which). It is not recorded whose cells these are; they may come from a transplant donor.

The chain joins TRBV9 to TRBJ1-4; D may be TRBD1 (5 bases). The V and J ends lost 3 bases and 8 bases respectively, with 20 bases between them. This CDR3 is built from 16 residues. Germline V lookup: CDR1 SGDLS, CDR2 YYNGEE. Here the CDR3 reads CASSARPGRTWEKLFF. For the CDR3, the DNA is TGTGCCAGCAGCGCAAGACCGGGACGAACATGGGAAAAACTGTTTTTT.

The chain couples TRBV2 to TRBJ2-1, with 7 bases fitting TRBD2. CDR3 size: 12 residues. With 6 bases clipped from V and 10 bases from J, the junction kept 6 bases outside the gene matches. Germline loops: CDR1 SNHLY, CDR2 FYNNEI. This chain's CDR3 is CASREGLPEQFF. Written as DNA, the CDR3 is TGTGCCAGCAGGGAGGGACTACCCGAGCAGTTCTTC.

This clonotype was counted ten times or more. This chain uses TRBV20-1 with TRBJ1-2; possibly TRBD1 for D (5 bases). V lost 5 bases and J 8 bases, leaving 24 bases between the germline ends. Germline V gene lookup returns CDR1 DFQATT and CDR2 SNEGSKA (reference sequence). The CDR3 contains 15 residues. The CDR3 DNA sequence: TGCAGTGCTCGGGACCGGATGATTATATGGGCCGGCTACACCTTC. This sequence encodes CSARDRMIIWAGYTF.

This clonotype showed up just a few times. The CDR3 DNA follows: TGTGCCAGCAGTTCGTGGCAGCACAATCAGCCCCAGCATTTT. It encodes CASSSWQHNQPQHF. V usage is TRBV25-1 and J usage is TRBJ1-5; no clear D gene. Per the germline V gene, CDR1 is MGHDK and CDR2 is SYGVNS. The CDR3 consists of 14 residues. The V end was cut by 5 bases, the J end by 3 bases, with 11 bases between.

The chain joins TRBV14 to TRBJ1-6, with D perhaps matching TRBD1 (6 bases). This CDR3 has 16 residues. Trimming removed 3 bases at V and 2 bases at J, with 11 bases between. Germline V gene lookup returns CDR1 SGHDN and CDR2 FVKESK. CDR3: CASSHLTGTYNSPLHF. For the CDR3, the DNA is TGTGCCAGCAGCCACCTAACAGGGACCTATAATTCACCCCTCCACTTT.

This chain joins TRBV28 and TRBJ1-3, with D possibly matching TRBD1 (5 bases). V was pared by 2 bases and J by 4 bases, with 9 bases between. CDR3 length: 14 amino acids. Germline loops: CDR1 MDHEN, CDR2 SYDVKM. The CDR3 bases are TGTGCCAGCAGTTTACCCAGGGTGGGAAACACCATATATTTT. Its translation is CASSLPRVGNTIYF. The variable domain in full, with the rest retrieved from reference TRBV28 and TRBJ1-3, is DVKVTQSSRYLVKRTGEKVFLECVQDMDHENMFWYRQDPGLGLRLIYFSYDVKMKEKGDIPEGYSVSREKKERFSLILESASTNQTSMYLCASSLPRVGNTIYFGEGSWLTVV.

The chain is built from TRBV4-2 and TRBJ2-3; no clear D gene. Per the germline V gene, CDR1 is LGHNA and CDR2 is YNFKEQ. The CDR3 totals 14 residues. Trimming pared 4 bases from V and 3 bases from J, leaving 11 bases between. CDR3 loop: CASSLTQSTDTQYF. DNA of the CDR3: TGTGCCAGCAGCCTTACCCAGTCTACAGATACGCAGTATTTT.

The chain links TRBV24-1 to TRBJ1-5; D might be TRBD1 (6 bases). CDR1 and CDR2 from the germline V gene are KGHDR and SFDVKD. The V end lost 8 bases, the J end lost 4 bases, and 14 bases lay between the germline ends. The CDR3 covers 14 residues. CDR3 DNA: TGTGCCACCATGGCATCCCAGGGGAATCAGCCCCAGCATTTT. Translating gives CATMASQGNQPQHF.